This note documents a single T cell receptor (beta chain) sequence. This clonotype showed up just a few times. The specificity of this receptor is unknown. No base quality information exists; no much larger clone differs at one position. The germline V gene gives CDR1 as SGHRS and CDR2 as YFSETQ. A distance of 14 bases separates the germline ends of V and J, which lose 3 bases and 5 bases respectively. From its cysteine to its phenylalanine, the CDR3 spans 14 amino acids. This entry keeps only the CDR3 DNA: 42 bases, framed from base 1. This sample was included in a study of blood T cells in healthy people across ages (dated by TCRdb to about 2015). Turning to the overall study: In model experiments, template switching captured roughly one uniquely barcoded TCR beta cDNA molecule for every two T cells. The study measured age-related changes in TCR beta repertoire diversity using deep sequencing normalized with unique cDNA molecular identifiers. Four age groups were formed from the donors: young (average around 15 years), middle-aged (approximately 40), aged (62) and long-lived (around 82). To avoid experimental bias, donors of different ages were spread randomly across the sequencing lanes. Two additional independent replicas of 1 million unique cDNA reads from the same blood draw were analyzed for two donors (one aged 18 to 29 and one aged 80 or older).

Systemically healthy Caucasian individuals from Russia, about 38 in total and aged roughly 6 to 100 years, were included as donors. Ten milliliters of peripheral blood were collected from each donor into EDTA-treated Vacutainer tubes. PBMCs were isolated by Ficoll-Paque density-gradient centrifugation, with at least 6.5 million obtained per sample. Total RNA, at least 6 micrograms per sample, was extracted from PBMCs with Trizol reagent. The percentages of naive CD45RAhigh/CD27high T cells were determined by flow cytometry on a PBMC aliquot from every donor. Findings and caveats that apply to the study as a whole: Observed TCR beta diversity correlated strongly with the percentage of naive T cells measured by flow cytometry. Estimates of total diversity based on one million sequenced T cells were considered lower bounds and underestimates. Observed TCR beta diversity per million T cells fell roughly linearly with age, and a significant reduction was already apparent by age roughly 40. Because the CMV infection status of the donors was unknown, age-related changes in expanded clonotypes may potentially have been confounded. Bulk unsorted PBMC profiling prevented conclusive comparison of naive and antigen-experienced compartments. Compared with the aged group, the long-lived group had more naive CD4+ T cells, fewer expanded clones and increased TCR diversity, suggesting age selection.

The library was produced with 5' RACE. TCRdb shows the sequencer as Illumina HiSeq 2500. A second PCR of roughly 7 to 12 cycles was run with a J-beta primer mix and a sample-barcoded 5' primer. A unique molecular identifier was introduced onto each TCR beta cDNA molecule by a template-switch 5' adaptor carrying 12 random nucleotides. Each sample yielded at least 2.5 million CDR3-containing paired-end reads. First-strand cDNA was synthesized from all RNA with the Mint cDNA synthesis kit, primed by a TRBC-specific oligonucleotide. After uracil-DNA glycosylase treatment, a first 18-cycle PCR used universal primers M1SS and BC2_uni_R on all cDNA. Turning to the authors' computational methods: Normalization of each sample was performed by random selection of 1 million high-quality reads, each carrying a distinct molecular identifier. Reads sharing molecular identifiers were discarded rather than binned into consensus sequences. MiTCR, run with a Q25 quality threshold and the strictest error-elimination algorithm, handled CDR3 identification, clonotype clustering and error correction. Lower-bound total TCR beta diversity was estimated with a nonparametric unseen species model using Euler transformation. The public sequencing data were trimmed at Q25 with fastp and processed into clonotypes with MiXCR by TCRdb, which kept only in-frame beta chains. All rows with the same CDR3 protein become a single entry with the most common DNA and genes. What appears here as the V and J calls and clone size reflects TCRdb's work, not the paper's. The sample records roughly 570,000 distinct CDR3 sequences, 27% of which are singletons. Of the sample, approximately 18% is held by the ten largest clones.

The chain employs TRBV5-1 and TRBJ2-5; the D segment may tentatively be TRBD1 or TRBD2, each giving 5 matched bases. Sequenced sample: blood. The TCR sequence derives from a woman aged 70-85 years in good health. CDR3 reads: CASSSSGRRETQYF. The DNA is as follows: TGCGCCAGCAGCTCCTCGGGGCGCAGGGAGACCCAGTACTTC.